A selection of T cell receptor beta chains follows, all from one sample in a study of cytomegalovirus exposure and HLA in healthy donors. Sequencing was performed with immunoSEQ multiplex PCR; in TCRdb, only in-frame clones are kept and a portion is missing. The data contain 110,000 or so clones, around 80% of them singletons. The sample comprised PBMCs. These receptors originate from a woman younger than 30 in good health and CMV-seronegative. The CDR3 runs from the conserved cysteine through the conserved F or W. A D gene is named only where the DNA matches it firmly. Not all rows give a size; the values are once, few, many and, for expanded clones, a class.

>TRBV7-2|TRBD1|once|TRBJ1-6
TGTGCCAGCAGCTCCACCCCCGACAGGGGGCTGAGGCCCCTCCACTTT
CASSSTPDRGLRPLHF
>TRBV5-1|TRBD1|-|TRBJ1-1
TGCGCCAGCAGCACAGGACAGGGGGGCACTGAAGCTTTCTTT
CASSTGQGGTEAFF
>TRBV11-2|-|few|TRBJ1-1
TGTGCCAGCAGCTTAGGTCGGTACACTGAAGCTTTCTTT
CASSLGRYTEAFF
>TRBV5-4|TRBD1|-|TRBJ1-4
TGTGCCAGCAGCTTGGAGGGGGCTGGAGAAAAACTGTTTTTT
CASSLEGAGEKLFF
>TRBV28|-|-|TRBJ1-5
TGTGCCAGCAGCGGCCCAGGGAGGCGGATTCAGCCCCAGCATTTT
CASSGPGRRIQPQHF
>TRBV29-1|-|once|TRBJ1-1
TGCAGCGTTGAAGATGGTCCAGCCAAAGGGGCGAACACTGAAGCTTTCTTT
CSVEDGPAKGANTEAFF
>TRBV7-2|-|-|TRBJ2-2
TGTGCCAGCAGCTTACGGGGGGCGAGCGGGGAGCTGTTTTTT
CASSLRGASGELFF
>TRBV4-2|-|-|TRBJ1-2
TGTGCCAGCAGCCAAGATCGGGGGACCGGTGGCTACACCTTC
CASSQDRGTGGYTF
>TRBV5-6|TRBD2|few|TRBJ2-1
TGTGCCAGCAGCTTGGGTCTAGCGGGAGCTATTTACAATGAGCAGTTCTTC
CASSLGLAGAIYNEQFF
>TRBV2|TRBD1|few|TRBJ1-1
TGTGCCAGCACAGGACAGGGTGGTAGTAGTACTGAAGCTTTCTTT
CASTGQGGSSTEAFF
>TRBV2|-|-|TRBJ2-6
TGTGCCAGCGCCCCGCGGGGCCACTCTGGGGCCAACGTCCTGACTTTC
CASAPRGHSGANVLTF
>TRBV6-5|-|once|TRBJ1-1
TGTGCCAGCAGTTACTCCTCGACAAGCCATTCAGCTTTCTTT
CASSYSSTSHSAFF
>TRBV6-5|-|-|TRBJ1-1
TGTGCCAGCAGTTCCCCGGGGAGAAACACTGAAGCTTTCTTT
CASSSPGRNTEAFF
>TRBV7-2|-|few|TRBJ1-3
TGTGCCAGCAGCCACCGAGGGACTCCCGGAGGGGGAAACACCATATATTTT
CASSHRGTPGGGNTIYF
>TRBV27|TRBD1|once|TRBJ1-2
TGTGCCAGCAGTAGACAGGGGAGCGGCTACACCTTC
CASSRQGSGYTF
>TRBV5-1|TRBD1|-|TRBJ1-1
TGCGCCAGCTCGGGACAGAGGAACACTGAAGCTTTCTTT
CASSGQRNTEAFF
>TRBV2|-|-|TRBJ2-5
TGTGCCAGCAGTACTAGACGGGAGACCCAGTACTTC
CASSTRRETQYF